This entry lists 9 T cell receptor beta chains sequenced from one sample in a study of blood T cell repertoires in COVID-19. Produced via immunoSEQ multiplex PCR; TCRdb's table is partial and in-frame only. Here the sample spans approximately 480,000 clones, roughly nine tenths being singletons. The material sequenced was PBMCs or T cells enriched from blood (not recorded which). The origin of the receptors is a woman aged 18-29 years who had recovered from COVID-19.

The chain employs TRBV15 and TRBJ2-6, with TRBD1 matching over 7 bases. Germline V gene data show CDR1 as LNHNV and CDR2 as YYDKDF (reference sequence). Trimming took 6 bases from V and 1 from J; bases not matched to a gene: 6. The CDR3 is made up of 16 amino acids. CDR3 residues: CATSSQTGSGANVLTF. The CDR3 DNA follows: TGTGCCACCAGTTCCCAGACAGGGTCTGGGGCCAACGTCCTGACTTTC.

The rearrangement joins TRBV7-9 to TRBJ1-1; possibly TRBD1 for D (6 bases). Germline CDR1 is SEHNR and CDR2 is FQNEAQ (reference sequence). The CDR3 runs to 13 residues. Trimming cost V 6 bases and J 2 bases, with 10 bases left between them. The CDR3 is CASRRQDNTEAFF. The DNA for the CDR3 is TGTGCCAGCAGGAGACAGGATAACACTGAAGCTTTCTTT.

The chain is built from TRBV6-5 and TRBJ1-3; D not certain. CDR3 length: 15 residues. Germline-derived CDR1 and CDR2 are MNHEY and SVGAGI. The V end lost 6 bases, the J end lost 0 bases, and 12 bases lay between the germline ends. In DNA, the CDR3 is TGTGCCAGCAGACTCACAGAGAGCTCTGGAAACACCATATATTTT. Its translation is CASRLTESSGNTIYF.

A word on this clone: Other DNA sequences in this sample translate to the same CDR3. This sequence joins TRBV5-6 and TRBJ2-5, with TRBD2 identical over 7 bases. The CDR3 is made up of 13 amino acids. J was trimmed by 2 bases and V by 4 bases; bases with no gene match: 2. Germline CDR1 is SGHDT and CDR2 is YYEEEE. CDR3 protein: CASSLGGQETQYF. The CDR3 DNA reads TGTGCCAGCAGCCTGGGAGGGCAAGAGACCCAGTACTTC.

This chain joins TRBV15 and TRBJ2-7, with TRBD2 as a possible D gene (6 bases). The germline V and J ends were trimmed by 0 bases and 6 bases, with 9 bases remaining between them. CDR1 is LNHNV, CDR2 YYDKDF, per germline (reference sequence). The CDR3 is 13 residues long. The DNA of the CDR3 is TGTGCCACCAGCAGAGACGGGGGAACCGAGCAGTACTTC. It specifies CATSRDGGTEQYF. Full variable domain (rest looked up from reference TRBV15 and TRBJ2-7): DAMVIQNPRYQVTQFGKPVTLSCSQTLNHNVMYWYQQKSSQAPKLLFHYYDKDFNNEADTPDNFQSRRPNTSFCFLDIRSPGLGDTAMYLCATSRDGGTEQYFGPGTRLTVT.

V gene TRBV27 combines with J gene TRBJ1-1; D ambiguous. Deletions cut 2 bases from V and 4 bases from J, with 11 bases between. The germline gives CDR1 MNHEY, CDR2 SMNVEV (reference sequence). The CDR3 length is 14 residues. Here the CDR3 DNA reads TGTGCCAGCAGTTTAGTAGTTTCGAGCACTGAAGCTTTCTTT. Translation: CASSLVVSSTEAFF.

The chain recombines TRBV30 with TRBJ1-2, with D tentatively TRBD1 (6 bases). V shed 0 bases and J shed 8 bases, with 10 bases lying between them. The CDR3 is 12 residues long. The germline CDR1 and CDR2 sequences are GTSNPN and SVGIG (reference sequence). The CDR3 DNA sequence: TGTGCCTGGAGTGTAAGGGGGAACGGCTACACCTTC. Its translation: CAWSVRGNGYTF.

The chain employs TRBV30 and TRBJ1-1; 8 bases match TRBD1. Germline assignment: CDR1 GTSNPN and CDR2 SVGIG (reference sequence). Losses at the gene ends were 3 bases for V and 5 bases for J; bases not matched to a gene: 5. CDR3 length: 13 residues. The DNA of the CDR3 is TGTGCCTGGAGCGACAGGGGTTGGACTGAAGCTTTCTTT. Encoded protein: CAWSDRGWTEAFF.

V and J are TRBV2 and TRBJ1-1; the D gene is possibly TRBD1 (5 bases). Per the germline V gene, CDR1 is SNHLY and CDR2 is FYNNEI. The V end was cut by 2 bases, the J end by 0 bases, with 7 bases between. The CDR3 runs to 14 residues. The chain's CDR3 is CASSEPTVNTEAFF. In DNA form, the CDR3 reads TGTGCCAGCAGTGAACCGACAGTGAACACTGAAGCTTTCTTT.